This T cell receptor (beta chain) emerged from a study of tumor-infiltrating lymphocytes in primary liver carcinoma. The wider study: Stage T1-T3 N0M0 tumors measured roughly 4.2 to 10 cm at most. General study points: Relative to tumor region pairs, the tumor-adjacent and tumor-blood pairs showed overlap that was lower. Researchers report that only about 7.5-25% of top clones turned up in all five tumor regions.

The source material, roughly 18-30 mg of unsorted bulk tissue, was used to co-extract RNA and DNA. Each tumor specimen held more than 75% viable tumor cells. In the case of this clonotype: Its antigen is currently unknown.

Researchers generated TCR beta cDNA from 500 ng of total RNA, relying on a constant-region primer. Libraries covering TCR beta were generated through three nested multiplex PCR rounds (using a slightly modified ARM-PCR). For approximately 11 cycles apiece, the opening two PCR rounds ran with TRBV1-TRBV30 forward primers and a C-beta reverse primer. Each CDR3 protein gets one entry after TCRdb re-called the multiplex PCR reads with MiXCR. The sample includes 50,000 to 65,000 distinct CDR3 sequences, roughly two thirds of them seen just once. The CDR3 is 15 residues long. J was trimmed by 8 bases and V by 9 bases; bases with no gene match: 12.

This TCR derives from a man aged 40-50 years with primary liver carcinoma and hepatitis B virus infection. The sample comprised liver tumor tissue from sampling region 4. Subset reported: tumor region T4, right-lateral pole. This chain joins TRBV12-3 or TRBV12-4 and TRBJ2-3, with 12 bases identical to TRBD2. CDR3 sequence reads: CARGAGTSGLGTQYF. The CDR3 DNA follows: TGTGCCAGAGGTGCCGGGACTAGCGGGTTGGGTACGCAGTATTTT.